This T cell receptor beta chain was profiled in a study of control samples from healthy donors and cancer patients. The CDR3 extends over 14 amino acids. Germline V gene sequence: CDR1 MNHEY, CDR2 SMNVEV (reference sequence). Trimming cost V 7 bases and J 10 bases, with 20 bases left between them. The repertoire was sequenced with immunoSEQ multiplex PCR; TCRdb's copy has only in-frame clones and lacks some. The profile shows 200,000 or so clones, around 94% of them singletons. This sequence joins TRBV27 and TRBJ2-1; TRBD1 is a possible D gene (5 bases). The origin of this receptor is a man aged 50-60 years in good health. What was sequenced was blood. The CDR3 DNA follows: TGTGCCAGCACCCGAGGTGGGGCCTTGGGGGAGCAGTTCTTC. Protein sequence: CASTRGGALGEQFF.